These 17 T cell receptor beta chains were all obtained from the same sample, sequenced in a study of cytomegalovirus exposure and HLA in healthy donors. The protocol was immunoSEQ multiplex PCR, while the TCRdb copy is restricted to in-frame clones and leaves out a portion. The data contain hundreds of thousands of clones, around 88% of them singletons. Sequencing input: PBMCs. The receptors here all came from a woman aged 25 to 39 in good health and CMV-seropositive.

The J gene is TRBJ1-1, the V gene TRBV5-4, with unresolved D. Germline V CDR1 and CDR2: SGHNT, YYREEE (reference sequence). This CDR3 spans 15 amino acids. V was clipped by 4 bases and J by 0 bases, with 13 bases between them. The CDR3 protein is CASSQQSTVNTEAFF. The DNA of the CDR3 is TGTGCCAGCAGCCAACAGAGTACGGTGAACACTGAAGCTTTCTTT.

Only a few counts were recorded for this clone. The chain recombines TRBV19 with TRBJ2-2; D is unresolved. This CDR3 comprises 12 residues. Trimming took 7 bases from V and 6 from J, leaving 9 bases between them. The germline V gene has CDR1 LNHDA and CDR2 SQIVND (reference sequence). The CDR3 is CASNDRAGELFF. The CDR3 DNA sequence: TGTGCCAGTAACGATCGGGCCGGGGAGCTGTTTTTT.

A few counts support this clone. Distinct nucleotide sequences in the sample also encode this CDR3. The V call is TRBV5-1, the J call TRBJ1-1; perhaps TRBD1 as D (6 bases). The V gene's germline CDR1 is SGHRS and CDR2 YFSETQ. This CDR3 spans 13 amino acids. Trimming left V 4 bases short and J 3 bases short, with 10 bases between. The DNA for the CDR3 is TGCGCCAGCAGCCTAGCAGGGGACACTGAAGCTTTCTTT. Its translation is CASSLAGDTEAFF.

V gene TRBV28 combines with J gene TRBJ1-6, with 8 bases that match TRBD1. The CDR3 contains 15 residues. CDR1 MDHEN and CDR2 SYDVKM come from the germline V gene. J lost 6 bases, V lost 5 bases, and 6 bases had no gene match. CDR3 sequence: CASSNAGQANSPLHF. The CDR3 coding sequence is TGTGCCAGCAGTAATGCGGGACAGGCTAATTCACCCCTCCACTTT.

This sequence joins TRBV5-1 and TRBJ2-1; 8 bases map to TRBD1. This CDR3 is built from 13 residues. The V gene's germline CDR1 is SGHRS and CDR2 YFSETQ. Trimming took 4 bases from V and 8 from J; bases not matched to a gene: 5. The CDR3 DNA reads as TGCGCCAGCAGCGGGCAGGGGGCGGATGAGCAGTTCTTC. It translates to CASSGQGADEQFF.

The gene calls are TRBV5-1 and TRBJ2-3; 7 bases align to TRBD2. This CDR3 comprises 16 residues. Germline CDR1 reads SGHRS; CDR2 reads YFSETQ. J lost 2 bases, V lost 2 bases, and 8 bases had no gene match. Here the CDR3 reads CASSFGASGNTDTQYF. CDR3 nucleotides: TGCGCCAGCAGCTTTGGCGCTAGCGGAAACACAGATACGCAGTATTTT.

The CDR3 reads CAWSGGSDNEQFF. In nucleotides, the CDR3 is TGTGCCTGGAGCGGCGGGAGCGACAATGAGCAGTTCTTC. The J gene is TRBJ2-1, the V gene TRBV30; 7 bases fit TRBD2. This CDR3 is built from 13 residues. CDR1 and CDR2 (germline): GTSNPN, SVGIG (reference sequence). V was clipped by 3 bases and J by 5 bases; unmatched bases: 4.

The chain is built from TRBV29-1 and TRBJ2-3; D gene unclear. From germline, CDR1 is SQVTM and CDR2 ANQGSEA. Deletions cut 7 bases from V and 0 bases from J, with 8 bases between. This CDR3 is built from 12 residues. The CDR3 DNA follows: TGCAGCGCCAAGCTAAGCACAGATACGCAGTATTTT. Amino acids: CSAKLSTDTQYF.

The J gene is TRBJ2-7, the V gene TRBV27; the D is unclear. The V end was cut by 5 bases, the J end by 2 bases, with 13 bases between. The CDR3 covers 14 residues. Germline V CDR1 and CDR2: MNHEY, SMNVEV (reference sequence). CDR3: CASSISPVTYEQYF. In DNA, the CDR3 is TGTGCCAGCAGTATTAGTCCCGTTACCTACGAGCAGTACTTC.

The CDR3 protein is CASALVGRVEQFF. CDR3 coding DNA: TGCGCCAGCGCCTTGGTGGGGAGGGTCGAGCAGTTCTTC. The chain links TRBV4-1 to TRBJ2-1, with 7 nucleotides matching TRBD2. Germline CDR1 reads MGHRA; CDR2 reads YSYEKL. V lost 8 bases and J lost 10; bases outside the gene matches: 11. CDR3 length: 13 amino acids.

This chain connects TRBV18 to TRBJ2-2; no reliable D call. V was clipped by 4 bases and J by 1 base, with 4 bases between them. This CDR3 spans 13 amino acids. CDR1 and CDR2 from the germline V gene are KGHSH and LQKENI. This CDR3 reads CASSRGNTGELFF. CDR3 DNA: TGTGCCAGCTCACGCGGGAACACCGGGGAGCTGTTTTTT.

The chain joins TRBV27 to TRBJ1-5, with 7 bases identical to TRBD1. The germline V gene encodes CDR1 MNHEY and CDR2 SMNVEV (reference sequence). CDR3 size: 13 residues. V shed 8 bases and J 5 bases; nucleotides not matched to a gene: 6. The DNA for the CDR3 is TGTGCCAGCGGACAGGACTTTTATCAGCCCCAGCATTTT. Its translation: CASGQDFYQPQHF.

This chain connects TRBV19 to TRBJ1-5, with D unresolved. This CDR3 comprises 12 residues. Per germline, CDR1 LNHDA and CDR2 SQIVND (reference sequence). V shed 6 bases and J shed 12 bases, with 15 bases lying between them. CDR3 coding DNA: TGTGCCAGTAGCCCCCCGGAGTTGAGCCAGCATTTT. Encoded protein: CASSPPELSQHF. Variable domain in full (rest from reference TRBV19 and TRBJ1-5): DGGITQSPKYLFRKEGQNVTLSCEQNLNHDAMYWYRQDPGQGLRLIYYSQIVNDFQKGDIAEGYSVSREKKESFPLTVTSAQKNPTAFYLCASSPPELSQHFGDGTRLSIL.

This chain links TRBV6-6 with TRBJ2-7; 8 nucleotides line up with TRBD2. Germline V lookup: CDR1 MNHNY, CDR2 SVGAGI (reference sequence). This CDR3 is 14 amino acids long. Unmatched junction bases numbered 7, after V lost 5 bases and J lost 4 bases. The CDR3 reads CASSLLPGGYEQYF. For the CDR3, the DNA is TGTGCCAGCAGTCTCCTGCCGGGGGGGTACGAGCAGTACTTC.

The CDR3 DNA is TGTGCCAGCAGCTTGGGACTAGCGGGAGGCCGGGAGACCCAGTACTTC. Translation gives CASSLGLAGGRETQYF. The V gene is TRBV2, the J gene TRBJ2-5, with 15 bases aligning to TRBD2. Germline CDR1 SNHLY, CDR2 FYNNEI. There are 16 residues in the CDR3. With V trimmed by 6 bases and J by 5 bases, 7 bases remained unmatched.

V gene TRBV29-1 combines with J gene TRBJ2-4; TRBD1 agrees at 7 bases. This CDR3 is built from 14 residues. CDR1 is SQVTM, CDR2 ANQGSEA, per germline. Unmatched junction bases numbered 11, after V lost 4 bases and J lost 8 bases. This chain's CDR3 is CSVGPRQGMDIQYF. The CDR3 region has the DNA TGCAGCGTTGGACCCAGACAGGGTATGGACATTCAGTACTTC.

This chain joins TRBV27 and TRBJ2-2; 11 nucleotides line up with TRBD2. The J segment lost 3 bases and the V segment lost 7 bases, leaving 7 bases of the junction unmatched. The CDR3 is 16 amino acids. CDR1 and CDR2 from the germline V gene are MNHEY and SMNVEV (reference sequence). The CDR3 DNA follows: TGTGCCAGCATGCTAGCGGGAGGATTGGACACCGGGGAGCTGTTTTTT. The encoded protein is CASMLAGGLDTGELFF.